This TCR gamma chain was profiled in a study of gamma delta lymphoproliferative disorders and STAT genes. By share, this clone counts as hyperexpanded. The same CDR3 can be traced to other DNA sequences in this sample. The receptor sequences were amplified from genomic DNA of peripheral blood mononuclear cells. TCRdb re-called the multiplex PCR reads via CATT. The repertoire includes 1,000 to 1,500 gamma-chain clones, 8.2% of them detected once, and roughly three fifths sits in the top ten. The V gene end was trimmed by 4 bases and the J gene end by 6 bases; junction bases not matched to a gene: 15. The CDR3 length is 15 residues. In germline, CDR1 is EGSTGY, CDR2 YDSYTSSV.

Sequencing was performed on blood. The chain couples TRGV4 to TRGJ1 or TRGJ2. Assignment of the J gene here rests on matching the DNA to germline, because TCRdb gives none. The receptor comes from a human donor with gamma-delta T-cell large granular lymphocyte leukemia. The CDR3, as DNA: TGTGCCACCTGGGAGAAGGGGAAATTACTTTATAAGAAACTCTTT. This sequence encodes CATWEKGKLLYKKLF.